A selection of T cell receptor beta chains follows, all from one sample in a study of identical twins. TCRdb analysed the 5' RACE reads with MiXCR anew, one entry per CDR3 protein. Seen here are about 190,000 distinct CDR3 sequences, roughly 15% observed once, and the top ten hold 40% to 45%. These data were also reused for a study on T cells expressing NK-cell markers.

Material: CD8+ T cells sorted from blood. The receptor source for this set is a woman aged 18 to 35 in good health. The CDR3 runs from the conserved cysteine through the conserved F or W. The order of the fields is CDR3 DNA, CDR3 protein, D gene, V gene, clone size, J gene. D genes are given only for firm matches. Where a row states a size, it is once, few, many or the class of an expanded clone; other rows omit it.

TGCGCCAGCAGCCAAGATTGGGACTACTCCAATGAGCAGTTCTTC | CASSQDWDYSNEQFF | TRBD2 | TRBV4-3 | many | TRBJ2-1
TGCGCCAGCAGCCAAGATCCGAGGTCACAGGGAGATGAGCAGTTCTTC | CASSQDPRSQGDEQFF | . | TRBV4-1 | many | TRBJ2-1
TGTGCCAGCAGCGTAGTAGGAGGGACTAGCGGGGCCTATGAGCAGTTCTTC | CASSVVGGTSGAYEQFF | TRBD2 | TRBV9 | few | TRBJ2-1
TGTGCCAGCAGCGCGAGGGGCCAAGAGACCCAGTACTTC | CASSARGQETQYF | . | TRBV9 | few | TRBJ2-5
TGTGCCAGCAGTGACACGGGGGAAACCGGGGAGCTGTTTTTT | CASSDTGETGELFF | . | TRBV6-1 | . | TRBJ2-2
TGCAGTGCTAGACGGGACCACGGGGATGAGCAGTTCTTC | CSARRDHGDEQFF | . | TRBV20-1 | . | TRBJ2-1
TGTGCCAGCAGTTACGTAGCGGGGGGGAGTAATGAGCAGTTCTTC | CASSYVAGGSNEQFF | TRBD2 | TRBV6-5 | few | TRBJ2-1
TGTGCCATCAGTCAGCCCGGGACTAGCGGGGGGCCGAACCCGAATGAGCAGTTCTTC | CAISQPGTSGGPNPNEQFF | TRBD2 | TRBV10-3 | few | TRBJ2-1
TGTGCCAGCTGGTCTGGCGGAGACACTGAAGCTTTCTTT | CASWSGGDTEAFF | . | TRBV6-1 | few | TRBJ1-1
TGTGCCAGCAGCTTATGGGCAGGGGGCACAGATACGCAGTATTTT | CASSLWAGGTDTQYF | . | TRBV7-9 | . | TRBJ2-3
TGTGCCAGTAGTGTCCGGACAGGGGAGTTGAGGACCGGGGAGCTGTTTTTT | CASSVRTGELRTGELFF | TRBD1 | TRBV19 | few | TRBJ2-2